The clone carrying this T cell receptor (beta chain) was picked up one time. Only in-frame clones appear in the TCRdb table, and some are missing; sequencing was by immunoSEQ multiplex PCR. The sample has around 37,000 clones; approximately 90% are singletons. The record originates from a study of PD-1 blockade in classical Hodgkin lymphoma. Time point denoted: cycle 4 day 1 (C4D1), after 6 weeks of nivolumab. Every patient experienced relapse after autologous stem cell transplantation, and brentuximab vedotin exposure varied. From thawed PBMCs, CD4+ T cells were purified using magnetic negative selection. The V and J ends lost 7 bases and 2 bases, in that order; junction bases with no gene match: 7. The CDR3 has 15 amino acids. Germline V lookup: CDR1 MDHEN, CDR2 SYDVKM.

The chain couples TRBV28 to TRBJ2-7, with TRBD2 matching 11 bases. Sequencing was performed on CD4+ T cells from blood, taken before the fourth cycle of nivolumab. The TCR comes from a human donor with classical Hodgkin lymphoma. This chain's CDR3 is CASTRTSGFTYEQYF. The CDR3 nucleotides read TGTGCCAGCACCAGGACTAGCGGGTTTACCTACGAGCAGTACTTC. The full variable domain, rest sourced from reference TRBV28 and TRBJ2-7, is DVKVTQSSRYLVKRTGEKVFLECVQDMDHENMFWYRQDPGLGLRLIYFSYDVKMKEKGDIPEGYSVSREKKERFSLILESASTNQTSMYLCASTRTSGFTYEQYFGPGTRLTVT.